A single sample is the source of the 23 T cell receptor beta chains below, sequenced in a study of blood T cell repertoires in COVID-19. The data were produced by immunoSEQ multiplex PCR, yet TCRdb's version contains in-frame clones alone and is incomplete. The sample includes roughly 300,000 clones, roughly 85% of them seen just once. The sequencing sample was made of peripheral blood. All receptors derive from a human donor in a cohort sampled during active COVID-19.

J is TRBJ2-2 and V is TRBV5-5; no reliable D call. The germline CDR1 and CDR2 sequences are SGHKS and YYEKEE (reference sequence). Trimming stripped 0 bases from V and 6 bases from J, with 3 bases between. The CDR3 has 12 residues. The CDR3 DNA follows: TGTGCCAGCAGCTTGGCCGCCGGGGAGCTGTTTTTT. It codes for CASSLAAGELFF. The full variable domain, completed using reference TRBV5-5 and TRBJ2-2, is DAGVTQSPTHLIKTRGQQVTLRCSPISGHKSVSWYQQVLGQGPQFIFQYYEKEERGRGNFPDRFSARQFPNYSSELNVNALLLGDSALYLCASSLAAGELFFGEGSRLTVL.

This clone was seen a handful of times. J is TRBJ2-1 and V is TRBV5-1, with D uncertain. The V gene's germline CDR1 is SGHRS and CDR2 YFSETQ. The V end was cut by 0 bases, the J end by 0 bases, with 10 bases between. The CDR3 spans 16 residues. The CDR3 coding sequence is TGCGCCAGCAGCTTGGGAAGCTCTGGCTCCTACAATGAGCAGTTCTTC. Translation gives CASSLGSSGSYNEQFF.

The chain is built from TRBV5-6 and TRBJ1-4; 7 nucleotides align to TRBD1. V was pared by 0 bases and J by 3 bases, with 5 bases of the junction left unmatched. CDR3 length: 16 amino acids. The germline V gene encodes CDR1 SGHDT and CDR2 YYEEEE. The DNA of the CDR3 is TGTGCCAGCAGCTTGGAGGAACAGGGGCCTAATGAAAAACTGTTTTTT. Translating it yields CASSLEEQGPNEKLFF. Based on the CDR3 plus reference TRBV5-6 and TRBJ1-4, the full variable domain is DAGVTQSPTHLIKTRGQQVTLRCSPKSGHDTVSWYQQALGQGPQFIFQYYEEEERQRGNFPDRFSGHQFPNYSSELNVNALLLGDSALYLCASSLEEQGPNEKLFFGSGTQLSVL.

The V gene is TRBV10-2, the J gene TRBJ2-1, with 12 bases identical to TRBD1. The CDR3 extends over 19 amino acids. With 10 bases clipped from V and 9 bases from J, the junction kept 25 bases outside the gene matches. The V gene's germline CDR1 is WSHSY and CDR2 SAAADI. CDR3 bases: TGCGCCACCGTTACCGGGACAGGGGGCGTTTCCCGCCTTAGGGCTGAGCAGTTCTTC. Translating it yields CATVTGTGGVSRLRAEQFF.

The J gene is TRBJ1-2, the V gene TRBV5-8; 7 nucleotides line up with TRBD1. The CDR3 is 13 amino acids. Germline V gene sequence: CDR1 SGHTS, CDR2 YDEGEE. V was pared by 4 bases and J by 8 bases, with 8 bases of the junction left unmatched. CDR3 sequence (DNA): TGTGCCAGCAGCGAGGACAGGAGAGGGGGCTACACCTTC. Translation gives CASSEDRRGGYTF.

The chain links TRBV9 to TRBJ2-2, with 7 bases that match TRBD2. CDR3 length: 15 residues. Per germline, CDR1 SGDLS and CDR2 YYNGEE. Trimming removed 3 bases from V and 2 bases from J; junction bases left unmatched: 4. The CDR3 protein is CASSASSGNTGELFF. The DNA of the CDR3 is TGTGCCAGCAGCGCCTCTAGCGGAAACACCGGGGAGCTGTTTTTT.

The chain links TRBV6-5 to TRBJ2-5; a possible D gene is TRBD2 (6 bases). Germline CDR1 reads MNHEY; CDR2 reads SVGAGI. V was clipped by 6 bases and J by 3 bases, with 14 bases between them. The CDR3 is 14 residues long. For the CDR3, the DNA is TGTGCCAGCAGCTCCGCGGGAAGGAAAGAGACCCAGTACTTC. It codes for CASSSAGRKETQYF.

The chain has TRBV29-1 and TRBJ1-3; D is unresolved. The V gene lost 7 bases and the J gene lost 3 bases, with 10 bases spanning the gap. This CDR3 has 12 residues. Per germline, CDR1 SQVTM and CDR2 ANQGSEA. The CDR3 region has the DNA TGCAGCGCCACGGACTATGGAAACACCATATATTTT. It is translated as CSATDYGNTIYF.

The gene calls are TRBV27 and TRBJ1-5; 7 bases align to TRBD1. This CDR3 has 13 amino acids. V shed 6 bases, J shed 3 bases, and the junction held 2 bases outside the gene matches. CDR1 is MNHEY, CDR2 SMNVEV, per germline (reference sequence). This chain's CDR3 is CASRGQPNQPQHF. The CDR3 DNA is TGTGCCAGCAGGGGACAGCCCAATCAGCCCCAGCATTTT.

This rearrangement joins TRBV6-5 to TRBJ1-5; D perhaps matches TRBD1 (5 bases). From germline, CDR1 is MNHEY and CDR2 SVGAGI. With 11 bases removed from V and 3 bases from J, the gap between germline ends came to 11 bases. This CDR3 comprises 12 residues. CDR3 loop: CAGAGPNQPQHF. CDR3 in DNA: TGTGCCGGCGCAGGGCCCAATCAGCCCCAGCATTTT.

The chain employs TRBV6-5 and TRBJ2-1, with TRBD2 matching 8 bases. CDR3 size: 13 residues. J gave up 10 bases and V 6 bases, and 8 bases lay outside the gene matches. Germline lookup yields CDR1 MNHEY and CDR2 SVGAGI. This CDR3 reads CASRPLVAGEQFF. CDR3 in DNA: TGTGCCAGCAGGCCTCTGGTAGCGGGGGAGCAGTTCTTC.

The chain combines TRBV19 with TRBJ2-2; 10 bases agree with TRBD1. Germline V gives CDR1 LNHDA, CDR2 SQIVND (reference sequence). Trimming cost V 5 bases and J 4 bases; bases outside gene matches: 4. The CDR3 contains 15 residues. CDR3 loop: CASSRQGATTGELFF. CDR3 sequence (DNA): TGTGCCAGTAGTCGACAGGGGGCGACCACCGGGGAGCTGTTTTTT.

The J gene is TRBJ2-6, the V gene TRBV27; 9 bases are a match to TRBD1. Losses at the gene ends were 5 bases for V and 1 base for J; bases not matched to a gene: 15. Germline V gives CDR1 MNHEY, CDR2 SMNVEV (reference sequence). The length of the CDR3 is 20 residues. In DNA, the CDR3 is TGTGCCAGCAGTCGTTACAGGGGGCCATCCCCTCCTTCTGGGGCCAACGTCCTGACTTTC. This codes for CASSRYRGPSPPSGANVLTF.

The chain joins TRBV12-3 or TRBV12-4 to TRBJ2-7; D gene ambiguous. This CDR3 comprises 11 residues. V lost 1 base and J lost 6, with 4 bases in between. The CDR3 spells CASSLGAEQYF. CDR3 bases: TGTGCCAGCAGTTTAGGGGCCGAGCAGTACTTC.

V usage is TRBV12-3 or TRBV12-4 and J usage is TRBJ2-1; 7 bases agree with TRBD2. The length of the CDR3 is 12 residues. Trimming at V came to 8 bases and at J to 15 bases, leaving 13 bases not matched to a gene. The CDR3 loop is CASQGIGRSLFF. For the CDR3, the DNA is TGTGCCAGCCAAGGAATCGGGAGGTCATTGTTCTTC.

V is TRBV2 and J is TRBJ2-1; no clear D gene. The CDR3 is made up of 14 amino acids. Germline CDR1 reads SNHLY; CDR2 reads FYNNEI. Trimming left V 7 bases short and J 9 bases short, with 19 bases between. Here the CDR3 DNA reads TGTGCCAGCACCGTAGGAGTTCAAGCTAGTGAGCAGTTCTTC. It is translated as CASTVGVQASEQFF.

The rearrangement links TRBV7-2 to TRBJ2-3, with a weak D call TRBD2 (6 bases). The germline CDR1 and CDR2 sequences are SGHTA and FQGNSA. This CDR3 has 16 amino acids. The V gene lost 5 bases and the J gene lost 1 base, with 16 bases spanning the gap. CDR3 sequence: CASSVGGAWGTDTQYF. The CDR3 DNA reads TGTGCCAGCAGCGTCGGCGGGGCCTGGGGCACAGATACGCAGTATTTT.

This CDR3 reads CATGGGRLYNEQFF. The CDR3 DNA reads as TGTGCCACCGGGGGGGGTCGGCTCTACAATGAGCAGTTCTTC. The chain links TRBV24-1 to TRBJ2-1; 7 positions match TRBD2. Germline assignment: CDR1 KGHDR and CDR2 SFDVKD. V gave up 9 bases and J gave up 3 bases; unmatched junction bases: 7. The CDR3 is 14 amino acids.

The chain has TRBV28 and TRBJ1-2; a possible D gene is TRBD1 (5 bases). This CDR3 is 12 amino acids long. V was shortened by 9 bases and J by 4 bases, with 12 bases between the two germline ends. Germline CDR1 and CDR2: MDHEN and SYDVKM. CDR3: CASQDTFYGYTF. The CDR3 region has the DNA TGTGCCAGTCAGGACACATTCTATGGCTACACCTTC.

The V call is TRBV7-3, the J call TRBJ2-1; 7 positions agree with TRBD1. J was trimmed by 1 base and V by 2 bases; bases with no gene match: 5. The CDR3 length is 16 residues. CDR1 and CDR2 (germline): SGHTA, FQGTGA. CDR3 residues: CASSLHSGGSYNEQFF. The DNA of the CDR3 is TGTGCCAGCAGCTTACACTCAGGGGGTTCCTACAATGAGCAGTTCTTC.

This chain connects TRBV6-2 or TRBV6-3 to TRBJ1-1; TRBD1 agrees at 9 bases. CDR3 length: 15 amino acids. Germline-derived CDR1 and CDR2 are MNHEY and SVGEGT. J lost 6 bases, V lost 6 bases, and 11 bases had no gene match. This CDR3 reads CASSDPGQGISEAFF. The CDR3 nucleotides read TGTGCCAGCAGCGACCCGGGACAGGGCATATCTGAAGCTTTCTTT.

The chain employs TRBV14 and TRBJ2-1, with no clear D. This CDR3 has 13 residues. The germline gives CDR1 SGHDN, CDR2 FVKESK. V lost 2 bases and J lost 4, with 6 bases in between. The chain's CDR3 is CASSQQVYNEQFF. The CDR3 DNA is TGTGCCAGCAGCCAACAGGTTTACAATGAGCAGTTCTTC.

This clone was observed a single time. The rearrangement links TRBV5-1 to TRBJ2-5, with D possibly TRBD2 on 6 matching bases. Germline CDR1 reads SGHRS; CDR2 reads YFSETQ. The V and J ends lost 1 base and 1 base respectively, with 8 bases between them. The CDR3 is made up of 14 amino acids. CDR3 residues: CASSLNGGQETQYF. For the CDR3, the DNA is TGCGCCAGCAGCTTGAACGGGGGCCAAGAGACCCAGTACTTC.